These 3 T cell receptor beta chains came from one sample sequenced in a study of monozygotic twins with inflammatory bowel disease. TCRdb reprocessed the 5' RACE reads and reports one entry per CDR3 protein, with no DNA. The table for this sample gives a few hundred thousand distinct CDR3 sequences. The material sequenced was blood. The origin of the receptors is a human donor with ulcerative colitis or Crohn's disease, or a healthy co-twin of an affected twin (not recorded which).

The chain links TRBV5-6 to TRBJ2-1; TCRdb's assignment of TRBD2 cannot be checked, as there is no DNA. The germline gives CDR1 SGHDT, CDR2 YYEEEE. This CDR3 has 15 residues. This CDR3 reads CASSFRSLYYNEQFF.

This chain joins TRBV9 and TRBJ2-7; without DNA, the TCRdb call of TRBD1 cannot be checked. Germline V gene sequence: CDR1 SGDLS, CDR2 YYNGEE. CDR3 length: 14 amino acids. The chain's CDR3 is CASSAGTGIHEQYF.

This sequence joins TRBV7-9 and TRBJ2-1; TCRdb indicates TRBD1, and absent DNA this call remains unverified. The CDR3 has 14 residues. The germline V gene has CDR1 SEHNR and CDR2 FQNEAQ (reference sequence). CDR3 residues: CASSSGGFSNEQFF.